These 15 T cell receptor beta chains originate from one sample sequenced in a study of CD4 and CD8 cells across lung adenocarcinoma regions. MiXCR was run by TCRdb on the PCR reads, yielding one entry per CDR3 protein. The table has some 4,000 distinct CDR3 sequences, around two thirds seen once; the top ten hold roughly a fifth. The specimen was CD4+ T cells from the margin of a lung tumor. The receptors were sampled from a male donor with lung adenocarcinoma. The CD4 and CD8 labels of this study may be unreliable.

The chain has TRBV7-2 and TRBJ2-1, with 9 bases that match TRBD1. CDR1 is SGHTA, CDR2 FQGNSA, per germline. The CDR3 totals 15 residues. J lost 5 bases, V lost 2 bases, and 4 bases had no gene match. CDR3 DNA: TGTGCCAGCAGCTTATACCGGGACAGGGACAATGAGCAGTTCTTC. Translating it yields CASSLYRDRDNEQFF.

This clonotype was counted a few times. The V call is TRBV6-1, the J call TRBJ2-1; D call uncertain. V gave up 2 bases and J gave up 0 bases, with 11 bases separating them. Germline V gives CDR1 MNHNS, CDR2 SASEGT. The CDR3 has 16 amino acids. The CDR3 DNA follows: TGTGCCAGCAGTGAACAGTGGCGACTCTCCTACAATGAGCAGTTCTTC. It yields the protein CASSEQWRLSYNEQFF.

The genes are TRBV6-5 and TRBJ2-5; D gene ambiguous. This CDR3 spans 17 amino acids. Trimming removed 0 bases at V and 1 base at J, with 15 bases between. The germline gives CDR1 MNHEY, CDR2 SVGAGI. The CDR3 region has the DNA TGTGCCAGCAGTTACTCGAATAGCCTTACAGCCCAAGAGACCCAGTACTTC. Translating gives CASSYSNSLTAQETQYF.

V is TRBV11-3 and J is TRBJ1-2; possible D gene TRBD1, 5 bases. Germline V gene lookup returns CDR1 SGHNT and CDR2 YENEEA. The CDR3 consists of 16 residues. With 0 bases removed from V and 4 bases from J, the gap between germline ends came to 15 bases. The chain's CDR3 is CASSLEGRRGTYGYTF. CDR3 nucleotides: TGTGCCAGCAGCTTAGAGGGTCGGAGGGGCACCTATGGCTACACCTTC.

The table lists this clonotype with a few counts. This chain connects TRBV6-1 to TRBJ2-5; 7 bases map to TRBD1. The DNA end is more similar to TRBJ2-7, so the J call may be wrong. The CDR3 is made up of 15 amino acids. Germline V gene data show CDR1 as MNHNS and CDR2 as SASEGT. The DNA of the CDR3 is TGTGCCAGCAGAACCAGGGGGAATAATGACTACGAGCAGTACTTC. As protein: CASRTRGNNDYEQYF.

V and J are TRBV7-2 and TRBJ2-1; no definite D call. Judging by the DNA end, TRBJ2-7 fits better; the J call may be wrong. Germline CDR1 and CDR2: SGHTA and FQGNSA. The CDR3 is made up of 15 amino acids. For the CDR3, the DNA is TGTGCCAGCAGCTTAGGCACAGTTCTAGCCTACGAGCAGTACTTC. Residues: CASSLGTVLAYEQYF.

J is TRBJ1-6 and V is TRBV6-5; possibly TRBD2 for D (5 bases). The tail of the sequence fits TRBJ2-3 better, so the J call may be wrong. The CDR3 runs 14 residues. Per germline, CDR1 MNHEY and CDR2 SVGAGI. CDR3 region: CASSSALVGETQYF. The CDR3 DNA follows: TGTGCCAGCAGTTCGGCCCTAGTTGGGGAGACCCAGTATTTT.

The V call is TRBV6-1, the J call TRBJ2-1, with 10 bases matching TRBD2. Germline values: CDR1 MNHNS, CDR2 SASEGT. The CDR3 spans 15 residues. The J segment lost 13 bases and the V segment lost 1 base, leaving 10 bases of the junction unmatched. The CDR3, as DNA: TGTGCCAGCAGTGAAGGAGCGGGAGGGCCAGAGACCCAGTTCTTC. Translating it yields CASSEGAGGPETQFF.

This clonotype is classed as large (0.1 to 1%). The chain is built from TRBV6-1 and TRBJ2-1; 9 bases align to TRBD1. The germline V gene encodes CDR1 MNHNS and CDR2 SASEGT. CDR3 length equals 15 residues. The V and J ends lost 1 base and 7 bases, in that order; junction bases with no gene match: 5. This chain's CDR3 is CASSEVTGGRNEQFF. The CDR3 region has the DNA TGTGCCAGCAGTGAAGTAACAGGGGGCAGGAATGAGCAGTTCTTC.

This clonotype was found a few times. The chain recombines TRBV6-1 with TRBJ2-3; TRBD2 agrees at 8 bases. V trimming: 6 bases; J trimming: 5 bases; junction bases outside the gene matches: 16. CDR1 and CDR2 (germline): MNHNS, SASEGT. The CDR3 extends over 17 amino acids. CDR3 in DNA: TGTGCCAGCAGCCGCGGGGGGAGCGGGAGTCGGGGAGATACGCAGTATTTT. Protein product: CASSRGGSGSRGDTQYF.

The V call is TRBV7-2, the J call TRBJ2-1; 10 bases map to TRBD2. The end of the DNA aligns better with TRBJ2-7, so the J call may be wrong. CDR1 and CDR2 (germline): SGHTA, FQGNSA. This CDR3 comprises 17 residues. The CDR3 is CASSLYLAGGKRNEQYF. CDR3 coding DNA: TGTGCCAGCAGCTTATACTTAGCGGGGGGAAAGCGGAACGAGCAGTACTTC.

Judged by abundance, this clonotype is large. The chain couples TRBV25-1 to TRBJ2-1, with D tentatively TRBD1 (5 bases). This CDR3 is 15 amino acids long. V was clipped by 6 bases and J by 4 bases, with 16 bases between them. CDR1 is MGHDK, CDR2 SYGVNS, per germline. The DNA for the CDR3 is TGTGCCAGCAGCGATGGACAATTACTATACAATGAGCAGTTCTTC. This encodes CASSDGQLLYNEQFF.

Relative to its sample, this clonotype is large (0.1 to 1%). The chain joins TRBV6-1 to TRBJ2-2; tentatively, D is TRBD2 (6 bases). The CDR3 covers 14 residues. The V end lost 2 bases, the J end lost 6 bases, and 10 bases lay between the germline ends. Germline CDR1 is MNHNS and CDR2 is SASEGT. CDR3 in DNA: TGTGCCAGCAGTGAATCGGGAGAGGCCGGGGAGCTGTTTTTT. This codes for CASSESGEAGELFF.

The genes are TRBV7-2 and TRBJ1-2; 7 bases align to TRBD1. The CDR3 length is 14 residues. The germline gives CDR1 SGHTA, CDR2 FQGNSA. Germline trimming cut 4 bases from V and 8 bases from J; bases unmatched to any gene: 10. The CDR3 bases are TGTGCCAGCAGCTACTTCCAGGGGGAAGACGGCTACACCTTC. It codes for CASSYFQGEDGYTF.

The chain has TRBV5-1 and TRBJ2-1; D is perhaps TRBD1 (5 bases). Trimming shortened V by 4 bases and J by 7 bases, and 18 bases separated the two germline ends. The CDR3 loop spans 15 amino acids. Per the germline V gene, CDR1 is SGHRS and CDR2 is YFSETQ. The CDR3 DNA reads TGCGCCAGCAGCCCGACAGTGAGACATCAGAATGAGCAGTTCTTC. Translated: CASSPTVRHQNEQFF.